This TCR beta chain was captured by sequencing in a study of T-cell memory formation after mild COVID-19. Study-wide background: TCR clusters largely stayed donor specific.

Via MiXCR, TCRdb re-called the 5' RACE reads, giving one row per CDR3 protein. The table shows 130,000 to 150,000 distinct CDR3 sequences, with roughly 19% occurring only once. Study-level points and caveats: The study found contracting CD4+ clones mainly in CM and EM and contracting CD8+ clones in EMRA. Several responding clones turned up in pre-infection memory, indicating that cross-reactive memory may have taken part. CD4/CD8 balance characterized clones contracting day 15 to 85, and CD4+ skew characterized later expanders.

About this clonotype itself: Its antigen is undetermined.

The V and J ends lost 3 bases and 8 bases respectively, with 17 bases between them. Germline loops: CDR1 SGHRS, CDR2 YFSETQ. The CDR3 is 14 residues long. The specimen sequenced was PBMCs or a T cell subset sorted from them (not recorded which). The receptor's source is an adult woman who had mild COVID-19 (a few samples of this study predate the infection). Cell type and time point are not known. The J gene is TRBJ1-1, the V gene TRBV5-1, with D unresolved. The CDR3: CASSSWAQRAEAFF. Here the CDR3 DNA reads TGCGCCAGCAGCTCTTGGGCCCAAAGGGCAGAAGCTTTCTTT.